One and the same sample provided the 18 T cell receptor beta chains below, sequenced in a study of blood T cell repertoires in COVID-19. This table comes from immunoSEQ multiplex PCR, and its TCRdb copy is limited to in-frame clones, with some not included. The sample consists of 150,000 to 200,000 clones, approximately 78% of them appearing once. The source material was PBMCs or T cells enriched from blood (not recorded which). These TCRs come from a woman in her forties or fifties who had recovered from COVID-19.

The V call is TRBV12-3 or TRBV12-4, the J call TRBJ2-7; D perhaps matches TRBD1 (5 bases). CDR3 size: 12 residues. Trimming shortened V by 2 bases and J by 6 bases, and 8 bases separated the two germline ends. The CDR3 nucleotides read TGTGCCAGCAGTTTACCAGGGTTCGAGCAGTACTTC. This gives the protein CASSLPGFEQYF.

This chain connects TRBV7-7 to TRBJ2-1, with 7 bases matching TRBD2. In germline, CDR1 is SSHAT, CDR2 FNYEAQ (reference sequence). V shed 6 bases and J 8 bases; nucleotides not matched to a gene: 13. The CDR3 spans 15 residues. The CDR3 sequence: CASSQGTTRIHEQFF. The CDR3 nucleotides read TGTGCCAGCAGTCAAGGGACTACCCGGATACATGAGCAGTTCTTC.

CDR3 bases: TGTGCCAGCAGCTTAGAGTTAGGCAGGGGCTATGGCTACACCTTC. Translating gives CASSLELGRGYGYTF. The chain recombines TRBV7-2 with TRBJ1-2; D possibly corresponds to TRBD1 (6 bases). Germline CDR1 reads SGHTA; CDR2 reads FQGNSA. V shed 1 base and J shed 4 bases, with 13 bases lying between them. CDR3 length equals 15 residues.

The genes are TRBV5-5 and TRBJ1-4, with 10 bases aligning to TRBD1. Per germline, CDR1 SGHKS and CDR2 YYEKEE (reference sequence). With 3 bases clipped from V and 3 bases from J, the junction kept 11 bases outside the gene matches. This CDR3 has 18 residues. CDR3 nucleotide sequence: TGTGCCAGCAGCTCAAGGACAGGGGGACTGACTGCTAATGAAAAACTGTTTTTT. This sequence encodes CASSSRTGGLTANEKLFF.

The CDR3 sequence is CASSDQATDTQYF. In DNA form, the CDR3 reads TGTGCCAGCAGTGACCAGGCCACAGATACGCAGTATTTT. V gene TRBV25-1 combines with J gene TRBJ2-3; no clear D gene. The CDR3 runs 13 residues. The ends were cut back, 3 bases at V and 2 bases at J, with 6 bases in the middle. CDR1 MGHDK and CDR2 SYGVNS come from the germline V gene.

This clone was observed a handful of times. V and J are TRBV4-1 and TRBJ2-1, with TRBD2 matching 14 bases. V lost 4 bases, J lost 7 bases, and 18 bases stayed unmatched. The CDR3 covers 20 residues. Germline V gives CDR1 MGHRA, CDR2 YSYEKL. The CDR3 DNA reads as TGCGCCAGCAGCCCCGGGGTGCGACTAGCGGGAGGGCCACGAGGGAATGAGCAGTTCTTC. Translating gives CASSPGVRLAGGPRGNEQFF.

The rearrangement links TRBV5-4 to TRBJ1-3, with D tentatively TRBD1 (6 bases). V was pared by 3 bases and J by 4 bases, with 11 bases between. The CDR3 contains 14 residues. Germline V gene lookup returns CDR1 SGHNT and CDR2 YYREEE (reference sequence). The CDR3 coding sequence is TGTGCCAGCAGCTCGCCGGACAGCGGAAACACCATATATTTT. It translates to CASSSPDSGNTIYF.

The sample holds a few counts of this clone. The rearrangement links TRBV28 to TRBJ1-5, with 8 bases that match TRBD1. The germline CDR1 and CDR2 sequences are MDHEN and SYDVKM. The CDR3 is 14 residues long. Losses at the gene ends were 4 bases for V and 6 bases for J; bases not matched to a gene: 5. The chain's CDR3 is CASSSGQGGQPQHF. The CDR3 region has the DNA TGTGCCAGCAGTTCTGGACAGGGTGGTCAGCCCCAGCATTTT.

The CDR3 bases are TGTGCCAGCAGCTTTGAGGACTACGAGCAGTACTTC. Amino acid sequence: CASSFEDYEQYF. The rearrangement joins TRBV7-4 to TRBJ2-7; no clear D gene. The V gene lost 3 bases and the J gene lost 3 bases, with 6 bases spanning the gap. There are 12 residues in the CDR3. The germline V gene encodes CDR1 SGHVT and CDR2 SQSDAQ.

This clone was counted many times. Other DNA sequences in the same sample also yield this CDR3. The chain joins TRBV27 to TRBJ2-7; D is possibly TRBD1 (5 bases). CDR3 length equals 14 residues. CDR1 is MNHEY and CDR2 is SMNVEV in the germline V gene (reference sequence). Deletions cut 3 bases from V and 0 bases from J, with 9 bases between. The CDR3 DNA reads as TGTGCCAGCAGTTTGACAGCTCTCTCCTACGAGCAGTACTTC. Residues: CASSLTALSYEQYF.

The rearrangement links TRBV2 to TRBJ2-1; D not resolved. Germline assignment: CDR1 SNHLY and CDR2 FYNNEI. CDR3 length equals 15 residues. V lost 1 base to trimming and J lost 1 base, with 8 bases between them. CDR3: CASSEETASYNEQFF. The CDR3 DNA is TGTGCCAGCAGTGAAGAAACTGCTTCCTACAATGAGCAGTTCTTC.

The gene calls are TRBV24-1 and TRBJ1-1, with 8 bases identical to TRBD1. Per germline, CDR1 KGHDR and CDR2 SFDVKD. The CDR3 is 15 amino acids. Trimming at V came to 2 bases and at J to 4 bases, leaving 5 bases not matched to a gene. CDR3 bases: TGTGCCACCAGTGATTCGAAGACAGGGGCCACTGAAGCTTTCTTT. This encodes CATSDSKTGATEAFF.

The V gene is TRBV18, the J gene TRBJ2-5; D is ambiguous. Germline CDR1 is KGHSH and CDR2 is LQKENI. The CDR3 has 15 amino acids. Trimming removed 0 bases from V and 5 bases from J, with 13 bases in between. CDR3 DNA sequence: TGTGCCAGCTCACCACCGCTTACTTTCGTCGAGACCCAGTACTTC. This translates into CASSPPLTFVETQYF.

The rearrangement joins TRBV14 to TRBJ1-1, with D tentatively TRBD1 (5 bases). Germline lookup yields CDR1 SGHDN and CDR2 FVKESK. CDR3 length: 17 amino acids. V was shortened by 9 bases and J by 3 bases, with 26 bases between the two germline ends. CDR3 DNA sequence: TGTGCCAGTCCCTCCGGGTCTCCCGCGGGGCGACACACTGAAGCTTTCTTT. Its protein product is CASPSGSPAGRHTEAFF.

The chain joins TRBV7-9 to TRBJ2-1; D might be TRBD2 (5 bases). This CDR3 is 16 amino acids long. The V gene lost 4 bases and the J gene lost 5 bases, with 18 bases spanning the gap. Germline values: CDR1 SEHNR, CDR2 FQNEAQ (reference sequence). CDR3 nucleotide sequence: TGTGCCAGCAGCTCCCCGAGGGTAGTAAAGAACAATGAGCAGTTCTTC. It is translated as CASSSPRVVKNNEQFF. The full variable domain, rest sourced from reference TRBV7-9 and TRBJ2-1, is DTGVSQNPRHKITKRGQNVTFRCDPISEHNRLYWYRQTLGQGPEFLTYFQNEAQLEKSRLLSDRFSAERPKGSFSTLEIQRTEQGDSAMYLCASSSPRVVKNNEQFFGPGTRLTVL.

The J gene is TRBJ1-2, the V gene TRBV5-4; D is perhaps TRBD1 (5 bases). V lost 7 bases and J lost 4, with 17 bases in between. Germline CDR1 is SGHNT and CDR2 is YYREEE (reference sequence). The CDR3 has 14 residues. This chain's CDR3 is CASLPERQPYGYTF. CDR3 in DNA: TGTGCCAGCCTCCCTGAGAGACAGCCCTATGGCTACACCTTC.

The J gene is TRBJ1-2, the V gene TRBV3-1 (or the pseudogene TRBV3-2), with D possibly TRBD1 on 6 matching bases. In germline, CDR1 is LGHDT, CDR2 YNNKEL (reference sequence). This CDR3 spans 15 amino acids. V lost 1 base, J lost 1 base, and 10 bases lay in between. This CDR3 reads CASSQGTARNYGYTF. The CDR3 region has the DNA TGTGCCAGCAGCCAAGGGACAGCCCGTAACTATGGCTACACCTTC.

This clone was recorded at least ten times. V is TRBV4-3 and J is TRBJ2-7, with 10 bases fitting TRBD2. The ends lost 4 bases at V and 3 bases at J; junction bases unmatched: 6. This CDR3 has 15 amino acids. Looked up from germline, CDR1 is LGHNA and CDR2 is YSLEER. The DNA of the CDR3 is TGCGCCAGCAGCCTTCGGACTAGCGGAAACTACGAGCAGTACTTC. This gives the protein CASSLRTSGNYEQYF.